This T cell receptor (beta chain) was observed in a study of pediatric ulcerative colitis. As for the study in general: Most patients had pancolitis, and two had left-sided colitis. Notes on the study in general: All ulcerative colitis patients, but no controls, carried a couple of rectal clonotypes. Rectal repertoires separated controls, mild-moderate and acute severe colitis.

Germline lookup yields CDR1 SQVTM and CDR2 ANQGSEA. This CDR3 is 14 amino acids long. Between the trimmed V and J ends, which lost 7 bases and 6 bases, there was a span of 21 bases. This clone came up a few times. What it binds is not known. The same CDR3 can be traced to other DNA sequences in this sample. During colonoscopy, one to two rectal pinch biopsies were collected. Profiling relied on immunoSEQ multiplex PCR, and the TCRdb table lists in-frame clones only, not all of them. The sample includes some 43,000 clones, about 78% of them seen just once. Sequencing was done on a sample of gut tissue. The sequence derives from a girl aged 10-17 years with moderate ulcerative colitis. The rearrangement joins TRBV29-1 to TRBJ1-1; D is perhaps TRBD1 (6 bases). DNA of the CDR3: TGCAGCGGCTCTGGGGGGGACAACGATGCTGAAGCTTTCTTT. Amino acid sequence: CSGSGGDNDAEAFF.